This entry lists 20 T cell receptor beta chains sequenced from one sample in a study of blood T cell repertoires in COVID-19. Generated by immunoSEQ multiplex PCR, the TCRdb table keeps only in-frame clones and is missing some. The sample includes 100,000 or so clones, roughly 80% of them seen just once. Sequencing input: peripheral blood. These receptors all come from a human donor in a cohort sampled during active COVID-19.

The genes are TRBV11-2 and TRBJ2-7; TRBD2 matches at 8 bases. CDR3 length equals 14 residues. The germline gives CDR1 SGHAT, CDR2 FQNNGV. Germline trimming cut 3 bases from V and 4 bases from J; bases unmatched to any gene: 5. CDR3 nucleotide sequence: TGTGCCAGCAGCTTGGCGGGAGGAGGGTACGAGCAGTACTTC. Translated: CASSLAGGGYEQYF.

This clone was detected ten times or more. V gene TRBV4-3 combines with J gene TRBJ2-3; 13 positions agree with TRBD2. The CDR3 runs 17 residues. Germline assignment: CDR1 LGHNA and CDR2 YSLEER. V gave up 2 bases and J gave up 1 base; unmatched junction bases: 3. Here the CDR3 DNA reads TGCGCCAGCAGCCAACGGACTAGCGGGAGCGGCACAGATACGCAGTATTTT. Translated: CASSQRTSGSGTDTQYF.

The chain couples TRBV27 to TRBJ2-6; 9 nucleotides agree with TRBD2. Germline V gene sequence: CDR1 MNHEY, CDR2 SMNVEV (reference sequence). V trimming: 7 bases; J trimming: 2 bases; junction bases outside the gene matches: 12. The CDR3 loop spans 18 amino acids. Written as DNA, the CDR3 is TGTGCCAGCACCACTATACTAGCGGGCGAGACTGGGGCCAACGTCCTGACTTTC. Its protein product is CASTTILAGETGANVLTF.

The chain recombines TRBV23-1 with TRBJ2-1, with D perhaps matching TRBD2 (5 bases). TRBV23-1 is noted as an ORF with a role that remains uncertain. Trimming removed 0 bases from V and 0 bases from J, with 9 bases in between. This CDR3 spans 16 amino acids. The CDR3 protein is CASSQSVRDSYNEQFF. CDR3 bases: TGCGCCAGCAGTCAATCTGTCCGGGACTCCTACAATGAGCAGTTCTTC.

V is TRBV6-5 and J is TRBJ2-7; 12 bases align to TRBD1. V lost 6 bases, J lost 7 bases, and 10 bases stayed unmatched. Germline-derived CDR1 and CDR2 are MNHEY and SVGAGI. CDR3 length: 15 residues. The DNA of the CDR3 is TGTGCCAGCAGAGCACCGGGACAGGGGGCGGGGGAGCAGTACTTC. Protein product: CASRAPGQGAGEQYF.

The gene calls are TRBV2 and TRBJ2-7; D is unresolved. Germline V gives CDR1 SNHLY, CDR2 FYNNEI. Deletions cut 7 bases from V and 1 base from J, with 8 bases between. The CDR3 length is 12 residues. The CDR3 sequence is CASKDSSYEQYF. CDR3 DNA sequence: TGTGCCAGCAAAGACTCTTCCTACGAGCAGTACTTC.

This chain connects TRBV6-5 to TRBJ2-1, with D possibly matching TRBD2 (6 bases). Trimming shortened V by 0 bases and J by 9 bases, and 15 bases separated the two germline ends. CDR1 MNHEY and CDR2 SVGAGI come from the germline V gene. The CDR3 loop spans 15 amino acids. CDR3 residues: CASSYSKAGRSEQFF. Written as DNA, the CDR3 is TGTGCCAGCAGTTACTCGAAGGCTGGGAGGAGTGAGCAGTTCTTC.

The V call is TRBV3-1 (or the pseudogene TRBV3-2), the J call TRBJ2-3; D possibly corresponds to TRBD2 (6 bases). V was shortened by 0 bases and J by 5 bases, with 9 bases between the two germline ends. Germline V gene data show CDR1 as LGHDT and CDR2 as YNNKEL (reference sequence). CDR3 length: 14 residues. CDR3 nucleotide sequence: TGTGCCAGCAGCCAAGATCGGAGGGTAGATACGCAGTATTTT. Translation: CASSQDRRVDTQYF.

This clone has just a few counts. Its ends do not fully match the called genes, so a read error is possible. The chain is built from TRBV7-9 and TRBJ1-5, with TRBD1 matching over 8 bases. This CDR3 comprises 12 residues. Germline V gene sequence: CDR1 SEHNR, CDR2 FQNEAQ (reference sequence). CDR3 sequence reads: CASSYLGQARIF. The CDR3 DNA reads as TGTGCCAGCAGCTACCTGGGACAGGCCCGAATTTTT.

CDR3 protein: CSVQQRGGRGEQFF. Written as DNA, the CDR3 is TGCAGCGTCCAACAGCGCGGGGGGAGGGGTGAGCAGTTCTTC. This chain joins TRBV29-1 and TRBJ2-1, with 8 bases that match TRBD2. CDR1 is SQVTM, CDR2 ANQGSEA, per germline. CDR3 size: 14 residues. V lost 6 bases to trimming and J lost 9 bases; unmatched junction nucleotides: 13.

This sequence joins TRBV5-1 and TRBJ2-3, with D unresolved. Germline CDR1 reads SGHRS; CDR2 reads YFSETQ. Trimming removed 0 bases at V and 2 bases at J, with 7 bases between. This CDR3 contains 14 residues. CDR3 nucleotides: TGCGCCAGCAGCTTGGGGGCAGACACAGATACGCAGTATTTT. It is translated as CASSLGADTDTQYF.

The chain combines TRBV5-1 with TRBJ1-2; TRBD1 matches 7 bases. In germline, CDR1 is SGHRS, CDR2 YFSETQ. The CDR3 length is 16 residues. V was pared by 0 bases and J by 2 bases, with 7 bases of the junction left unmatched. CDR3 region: CASSLAQGVQNYGYTF. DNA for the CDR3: TGCGCCAGCAGCTTGGCCCAGGGGGTTCAGAACTATGGCTACACCTTC.

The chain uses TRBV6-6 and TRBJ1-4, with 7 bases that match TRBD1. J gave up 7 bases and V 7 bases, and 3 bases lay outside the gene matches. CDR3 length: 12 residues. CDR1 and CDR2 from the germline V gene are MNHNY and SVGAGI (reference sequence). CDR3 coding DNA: TGTGCCAGCATGACAGGGAGTGAAAAACTGTTTTTT. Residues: CASMTGSEKLFF.

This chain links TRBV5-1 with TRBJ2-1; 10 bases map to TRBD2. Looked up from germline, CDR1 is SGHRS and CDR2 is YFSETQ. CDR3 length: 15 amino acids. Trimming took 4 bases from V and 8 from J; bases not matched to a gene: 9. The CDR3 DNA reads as TGCGCCAGCAGCGGTAAAGCTAGCGGGAGAGATGAGCAGTTCTTC. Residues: CASSGKASGRDEQFF.

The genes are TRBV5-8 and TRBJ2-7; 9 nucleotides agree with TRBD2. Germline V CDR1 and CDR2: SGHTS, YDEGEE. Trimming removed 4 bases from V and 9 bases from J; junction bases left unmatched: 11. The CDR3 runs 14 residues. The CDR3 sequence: CASSPWTSAAAQYF. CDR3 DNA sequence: TGTGCCAGCAGCCCCTGGACTAGCGCCGCTGCGCAGTACTTC.

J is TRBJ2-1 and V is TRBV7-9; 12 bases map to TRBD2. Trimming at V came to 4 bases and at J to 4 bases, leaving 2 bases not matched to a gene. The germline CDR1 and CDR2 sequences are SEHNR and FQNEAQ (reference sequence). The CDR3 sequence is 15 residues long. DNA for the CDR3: TGTGCCAGCAGCTCCGGGACTAGCGGGTACAATGAGCAGTTCTTC. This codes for CASSSGTSGYNEQFF.

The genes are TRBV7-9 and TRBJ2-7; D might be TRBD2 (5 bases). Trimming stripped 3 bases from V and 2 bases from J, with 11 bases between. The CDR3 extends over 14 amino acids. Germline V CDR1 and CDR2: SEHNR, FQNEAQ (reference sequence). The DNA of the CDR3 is TGTGCCAGCAGCTTTGTCACTAGGCCCTACGAGCAGTACTTC. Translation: CASSFVTRPYEQYF.

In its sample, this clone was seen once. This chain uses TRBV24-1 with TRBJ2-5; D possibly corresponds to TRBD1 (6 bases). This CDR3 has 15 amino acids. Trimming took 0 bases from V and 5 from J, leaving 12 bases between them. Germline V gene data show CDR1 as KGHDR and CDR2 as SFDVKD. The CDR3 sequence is CATSDLAAGVETQYF. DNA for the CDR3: TGTGCCACCAGTGATTTGGCGGCAGGGGTCGAGACCCAGTACTTC.

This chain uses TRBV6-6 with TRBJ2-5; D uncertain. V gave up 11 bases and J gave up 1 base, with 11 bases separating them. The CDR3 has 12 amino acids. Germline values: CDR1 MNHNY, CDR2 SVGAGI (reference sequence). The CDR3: CASSPGQETQYF. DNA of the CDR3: TGTGCCTCTTCCCCCGGCCAAGAGACCCAGTACTTC.

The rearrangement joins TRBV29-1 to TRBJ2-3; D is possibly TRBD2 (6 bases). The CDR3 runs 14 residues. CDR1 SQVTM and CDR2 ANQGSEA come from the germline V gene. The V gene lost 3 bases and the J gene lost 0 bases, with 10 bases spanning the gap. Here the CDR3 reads CSVDSAGSTDTQYF. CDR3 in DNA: TGCAGCGTTGATTCGGCGGGAAGCACAGATACGCAGTATTTT.